This T cell receptor beta chain comes out of a study of a mutant IDH1 vaccine in newly diagnosed glioma. Study summary: Investigators started vaccination 4-6 weeks after radiotherapy alone, or with temozolomide cycles.

Clones were read by immunoSEQ multiplex PCR, and TCRdb kept only the in-frame ones, dropping some. The sample yields over 50,000 clones, 80% to 90% seen once. Described time point: week 5, during vaccination. Each dose of the vaccine consisted of 300 ug of mutant IDH1 20-mer peptide, with topical imiquimod. As regards this clone: Its antigen remains unknown.

Germline V lookup: CDR1 SNHLY, CDR2 FYNNEI. V was shortened by 4 bases and J by 1 base, with 16 bases between the two germline ends. The CDR3 is made up of 17 amino acids. The receptor was isolated from a woman in her forties with glioma. V usage is TRBV2 and J usage is TRBJ2-2; D not certain. This specimen consisted of PBMCs, obtained from a glioma patient whose treatment included an IDH1 peptide vaccine. This chain's CDR3 is CASSGIGRVWNTGELFF. DNA of the CDR3: TGTGCCAGCAGTGGCATCGGTAGGGTCTGGAACACCGGGGAGCTGTTTTTT.